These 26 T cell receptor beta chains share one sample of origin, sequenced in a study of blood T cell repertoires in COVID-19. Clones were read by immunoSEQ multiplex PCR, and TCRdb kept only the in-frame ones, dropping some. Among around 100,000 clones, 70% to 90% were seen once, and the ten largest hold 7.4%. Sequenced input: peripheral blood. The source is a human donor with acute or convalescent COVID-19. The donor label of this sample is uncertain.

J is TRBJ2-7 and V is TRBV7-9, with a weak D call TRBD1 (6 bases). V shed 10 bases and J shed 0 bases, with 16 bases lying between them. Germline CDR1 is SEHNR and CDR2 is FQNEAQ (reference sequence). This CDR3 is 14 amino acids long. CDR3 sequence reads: CATGTDRSSYEQYF. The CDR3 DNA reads TGTGCCACCGGAACCGACAGGTCCTCCTACGAGCAGTACTTC.

For the CDR3, the DNA is TGTGCCAGCAGCTTAGGGGCCCTGTCCTACAATGAGCAGTTCTTC. It encodes CASSLGALSYNEQFF. V usage is TRBV7-8 and J usage is TRBJ2-1; D not certain. This CDR3 spans 15 amino acids. Per germline, CDR1 SGHVS and CDR2 FQNEAQ. Deletions cut 1 base from V and 1 base from J, with 8 bases between. The variable domain in full, with the rest retrieved from reference TRBV7-8 and TRBJ2-1, is GAGVSQSPRYKVAKRGQDVALRCDPISGHVSLFWYQQALGQGPEFLTYFQNEAQLDKSGLPSDRFFAERPEGSVSTLKIQRTQQEDSAVYLCASSLGALSYNEQFFGPGTRLTVL.

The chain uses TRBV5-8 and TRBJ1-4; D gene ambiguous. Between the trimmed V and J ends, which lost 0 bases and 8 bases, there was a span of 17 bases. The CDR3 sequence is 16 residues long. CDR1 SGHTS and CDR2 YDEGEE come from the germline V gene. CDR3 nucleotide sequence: TGTGCCAGCAGCTTGGGGCAACGGGGAATAAGGGAAAAACTGTTTTTT. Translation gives CASSLGQRGIREKLFF.

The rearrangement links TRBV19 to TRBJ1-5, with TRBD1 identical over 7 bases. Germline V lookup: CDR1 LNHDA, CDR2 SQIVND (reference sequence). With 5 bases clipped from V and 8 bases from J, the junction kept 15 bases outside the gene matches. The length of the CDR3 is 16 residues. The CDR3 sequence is CASSLWSTGTVEPQHF. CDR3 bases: TGTGCCAGTAGTCTTTGGTCGACAGGGACGGTGGAGCCCCAGCATTTT.

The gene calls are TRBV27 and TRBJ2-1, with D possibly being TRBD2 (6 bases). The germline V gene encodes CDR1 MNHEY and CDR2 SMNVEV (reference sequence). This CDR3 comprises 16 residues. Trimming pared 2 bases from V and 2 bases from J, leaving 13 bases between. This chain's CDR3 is CASSLDTSSPYNEQFF. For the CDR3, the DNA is TGTGCCAGCAGTTTAGATACTAGCTCCCCCTACAATGAGCAGTTCTTC.

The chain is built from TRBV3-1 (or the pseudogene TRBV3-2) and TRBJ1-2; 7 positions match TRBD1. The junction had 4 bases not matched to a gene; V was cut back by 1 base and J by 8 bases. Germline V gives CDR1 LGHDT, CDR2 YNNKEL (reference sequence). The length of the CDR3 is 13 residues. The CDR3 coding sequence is TGTGCCAGCAGCCAAGGACAGGGTAGGGGCTACACCTTC. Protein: CASSQGQGRGYTF.

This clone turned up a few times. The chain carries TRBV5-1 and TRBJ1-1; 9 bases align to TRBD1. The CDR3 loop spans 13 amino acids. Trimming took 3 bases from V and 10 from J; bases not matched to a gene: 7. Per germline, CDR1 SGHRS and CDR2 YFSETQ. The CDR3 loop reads CASSSLTGGLAFF. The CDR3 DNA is TGCGCCAGCAGCTCCCTAACAGGGGGCCTAGCTTTCTTT.

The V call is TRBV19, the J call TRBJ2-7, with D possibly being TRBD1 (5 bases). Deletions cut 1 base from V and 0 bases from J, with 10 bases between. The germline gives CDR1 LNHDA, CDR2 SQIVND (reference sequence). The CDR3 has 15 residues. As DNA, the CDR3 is TGTGCCAGTAGTATAGCGGTAGACAGCTCCTACGAGCAGTACTTC. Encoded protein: CASSIAVDSSYEQYF.

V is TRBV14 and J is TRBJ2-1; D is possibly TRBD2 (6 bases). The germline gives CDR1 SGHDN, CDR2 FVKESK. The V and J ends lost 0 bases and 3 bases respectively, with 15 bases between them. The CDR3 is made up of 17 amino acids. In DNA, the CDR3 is TGTGCCAGCAGCCAAGACCTAGGGACTGGATTCTACAATGAGCAGTTCTTC. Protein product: CASSQDLGTGFYNEQFF. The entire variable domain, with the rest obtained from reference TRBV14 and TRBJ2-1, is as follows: EAGVTQFPSHSVIEKGQTVTLRCDPISGHDNLYWYRRVMGKEIKFLLHFVKESKQDESGMPNNRFLAERTGGTYSTLKVQPAELEDSGVYFCASSQDLGTGFYNEQFFGPGTRLTVL.

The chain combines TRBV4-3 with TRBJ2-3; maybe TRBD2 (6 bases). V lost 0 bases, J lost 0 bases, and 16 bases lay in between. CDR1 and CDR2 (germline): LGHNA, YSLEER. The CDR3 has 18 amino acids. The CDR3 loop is CASSQEKLGRGSTDTQYF. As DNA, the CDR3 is TGCGCCAGCAGCCAAGAAAAGTTAGGCCGGGGGAGCACAGATACGCAGTATTTT.

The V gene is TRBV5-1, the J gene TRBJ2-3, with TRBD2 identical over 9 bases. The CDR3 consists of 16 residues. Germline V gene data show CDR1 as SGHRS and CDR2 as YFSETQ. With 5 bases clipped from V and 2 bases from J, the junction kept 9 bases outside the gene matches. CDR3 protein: CASRGGGALATDTQYF. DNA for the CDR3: TGCGCCAGCAGGGGCGGGGGGGCATTGGCCACAGATACGCAGTATTTT.

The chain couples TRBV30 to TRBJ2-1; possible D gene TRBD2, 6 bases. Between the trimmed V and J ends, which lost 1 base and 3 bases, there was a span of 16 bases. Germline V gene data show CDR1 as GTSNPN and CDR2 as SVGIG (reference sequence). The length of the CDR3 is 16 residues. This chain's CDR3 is CAWSDPLGGGYNEQFF. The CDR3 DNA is TGTGCCTGGAGTGACCCCTTGGGGGGAGGCTACAATGAGCAGTTCTTC.

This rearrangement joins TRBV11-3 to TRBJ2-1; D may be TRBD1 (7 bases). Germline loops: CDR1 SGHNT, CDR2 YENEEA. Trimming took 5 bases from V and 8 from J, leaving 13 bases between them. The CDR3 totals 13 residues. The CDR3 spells CASSLQGGYEQFF. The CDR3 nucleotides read TGTGCCAGCAGCCTCCAGGGGGGATATGAGCAGTTCTTC.

CDR3: CASSTGTGMAGHWNEKLFF. The CDR3 region has the DNA TGTGCCAGCAGTACCGGGACAGGGATGGCCGGACATTGGAATGAAAAACTGTTTTTT. This chain uses TRBV2 with TRBJ1-4, with 9 bases matching TRBD1. This CDR3 region has 19 residues. CDR1 is SNHLY, CDR2 FYNNEI, per germline. The V and J ends lost 5 bases and 5 bases, in that order; junction bases with no gene match: 18. The full variable domain, rest sourced from reference TRBV2 and TRBJ1-4, is EPEVTQTPSHQVTQMGQEVILRCVPISNHLYFYWYRQILGQKVEFLVSFYNNEISEKSEIFDDQFSVERPDGSNFTLKIRSTKLEDSAMYFCASSTGTGMAGHWNEKLFFGSGTQLSVL.

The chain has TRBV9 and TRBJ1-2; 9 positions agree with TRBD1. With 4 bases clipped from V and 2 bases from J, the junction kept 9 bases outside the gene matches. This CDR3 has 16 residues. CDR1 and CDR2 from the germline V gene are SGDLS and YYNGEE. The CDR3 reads CASSRTGDQVNYGYTF. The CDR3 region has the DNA TGTGCCAGCAGCAGGACAGGGGACCAAGTAAACTATGGCTACACCTTC.

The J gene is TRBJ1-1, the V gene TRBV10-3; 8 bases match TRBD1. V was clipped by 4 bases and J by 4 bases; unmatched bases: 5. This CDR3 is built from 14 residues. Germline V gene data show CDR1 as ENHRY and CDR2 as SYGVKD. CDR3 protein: CAISAATGVTEAFF. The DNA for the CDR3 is TGTGCCATCAGTGCAGCGACAGGGGTCACTGAAGCTTTCTTT.

CDR3 coding DNA: TGTGCCAGCTCACCGGGACAGGTGACCTATGGCTACACCTTC. Translating gives CASSPGQVTYGYTF. The J gene is TRBJ1-2, the V gene TRBV18; 8 nucleotides match TRBD1. Germline V gene sequence: CDR1 KGHSH, CDR2 LQKENI. CDR3 length: 14 amino acids. V was pared by 3 bases and J by 4 bases, with 4 bases of the junction left unmatched.

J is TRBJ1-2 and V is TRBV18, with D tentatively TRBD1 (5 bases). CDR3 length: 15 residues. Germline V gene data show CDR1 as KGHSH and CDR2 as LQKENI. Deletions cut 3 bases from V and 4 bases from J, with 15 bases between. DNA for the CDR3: TGTGCCAGCTCACCTAGGGAAGGGGTGCCCTATGGCTACACCTTC. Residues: CASSPREGVPYGYTF.

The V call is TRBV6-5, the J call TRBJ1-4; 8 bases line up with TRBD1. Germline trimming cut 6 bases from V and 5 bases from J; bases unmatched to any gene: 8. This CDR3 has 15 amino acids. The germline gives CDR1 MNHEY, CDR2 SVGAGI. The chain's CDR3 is CASRKYWTGNEKLFF. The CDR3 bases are TGTGCCAGCAGAAAATATTGGACAGGGAATGAAAAACTGTTTTTT.

Here the CDR3 reads CASSYSSGANVLTF. CDR3 coding DNA: TGTGCCAGCAGCTACAGCTCTGGGGCCAACGTCCTGACTTTC. The genes are TRBV11-1 and TRBJ2-6, with D uncertain. Germline V gives CDR1 SGHAT, CDR2 FQDESV (reference sequence). The length of the CDR3 is 14 residues. V was cut by 4 bases and J by 0 bases, with 4 bases left in between.

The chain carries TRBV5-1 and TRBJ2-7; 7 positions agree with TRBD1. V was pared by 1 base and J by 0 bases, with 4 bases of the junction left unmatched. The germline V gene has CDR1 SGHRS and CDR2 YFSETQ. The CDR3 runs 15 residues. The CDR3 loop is CASSLQGDSSYEQYF. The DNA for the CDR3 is TGCGCCAGCAGCTTGCAGGGGGATAGCTCCTACGAGCAGTACTTC.

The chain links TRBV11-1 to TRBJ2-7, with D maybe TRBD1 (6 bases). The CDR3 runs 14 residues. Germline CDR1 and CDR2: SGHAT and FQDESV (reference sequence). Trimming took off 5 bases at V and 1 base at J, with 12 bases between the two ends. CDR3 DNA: TGTGCCAGCAGCCGCCGTGGACAGTCCTACGAGCAGTACTTC. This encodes CASSRRGQSYEQYF.

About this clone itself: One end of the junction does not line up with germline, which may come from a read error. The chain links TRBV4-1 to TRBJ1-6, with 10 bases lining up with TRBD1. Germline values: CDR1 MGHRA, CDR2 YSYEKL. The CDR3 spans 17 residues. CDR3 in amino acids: CASSQVLRTGGNSPPHF. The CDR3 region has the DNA TGCGCCAGCAGCCAAGTCCTTCGGACAGGGGGTAATTCACCCCCCCACTTT.

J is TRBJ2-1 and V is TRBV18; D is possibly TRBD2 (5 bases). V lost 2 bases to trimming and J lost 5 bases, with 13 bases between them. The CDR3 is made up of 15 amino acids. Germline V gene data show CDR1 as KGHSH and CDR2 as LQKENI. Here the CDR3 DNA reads TGTGCCAGCTCACCATTTCTAGCAACGGACAATGAGCAGTTCTTC. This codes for CASSPFLATDNEQFF.

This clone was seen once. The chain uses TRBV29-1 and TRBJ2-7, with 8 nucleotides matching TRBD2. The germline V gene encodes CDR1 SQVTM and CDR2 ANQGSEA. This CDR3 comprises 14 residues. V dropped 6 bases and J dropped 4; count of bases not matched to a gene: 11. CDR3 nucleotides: TGCAGCGTCACCCAACTAGCGGCAACATACGAGCAGTACTTC. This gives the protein CSVTQLAATYEQYF.

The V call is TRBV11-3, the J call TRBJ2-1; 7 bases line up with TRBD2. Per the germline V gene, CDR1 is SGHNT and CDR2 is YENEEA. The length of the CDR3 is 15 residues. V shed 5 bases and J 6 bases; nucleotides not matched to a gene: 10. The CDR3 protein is CASSQMVAGPNEQFF. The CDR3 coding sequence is TGTGCCAGCAGCCAGATGGTAGCGGGCCCCAATGAGCAGTTCTTC.